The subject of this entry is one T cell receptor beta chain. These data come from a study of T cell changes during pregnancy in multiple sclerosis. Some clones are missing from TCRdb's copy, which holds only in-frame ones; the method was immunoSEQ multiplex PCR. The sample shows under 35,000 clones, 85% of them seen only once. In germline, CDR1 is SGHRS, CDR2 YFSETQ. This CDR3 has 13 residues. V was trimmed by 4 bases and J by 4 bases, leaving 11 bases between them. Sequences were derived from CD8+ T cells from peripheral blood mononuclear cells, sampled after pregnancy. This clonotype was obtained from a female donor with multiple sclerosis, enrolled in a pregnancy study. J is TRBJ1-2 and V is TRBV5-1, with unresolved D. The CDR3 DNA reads TGCGCCAGCAGCCTTGGGCCGGCCTATGGCTACACCTTC. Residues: CASSLGPAYGYTF.